Below are 22 T cell receptor beta chains sequenced from a single sample in a study of breast tumors, draining lymph nodes, adjacent tissues. Samples came from axillary lymph nodes draining the breast cancer. From the multiplex PCR reads, TCRdb called clonotypes with MiXCR, one entry per CDR3 protein. Counted here are 140,000 or so distinct CDR3 sequences, around a third occurring once; the ten biggest clones make up about 2.5%. Sequences were obtained from axillary lymph node tissue. These TCRs come from a female donor with breast cancer. Some clones in this sample may be carry-over from other donors' samples.

V usage is TRBV20-1 and J usage is TRBJ1-1; TRBD1 is a possible D gene (6 bases). From germline, CDR1 is DFQATT and CDR2 SNEGSKA (reference sequence). The CDR3 loop spans 16 amino acids. The V gene lost 6 bases and the J gene lost 4 bases, with 24 bases spanning the gap. CDR3 amino acids: CSAPRLYRDGGTEAFF. In DNA form, the CDR3 reads TGCAGTGCCCCGCGCCTCTACAGGGATGGGGGCACTGAAGCTTTCTTT.

This clonotype came up many times. The CDR3 sequence: CSARDTGGLYQETQYF. The CDR3 coding sequence is TGCAGTGCTAGAGATACGGGGGGGTTGTACCAAGAGACCCAGTACTTC. This chain joins TRBV20-1 and TRBJ2-5; TRBD2 agrees at 8 bases. This CDR3 has 16 amino acids. CDR1 DFQATT and CDR2 SNEGSKA come from the germline V gene (reference sequence). V lost 0 bases to trimming and J lost 0 bases; unmatched junction nucleotides: 6.

This clonotype was seen ten or more times. Germline is not matched at one junction end, which may reflect a read error. The rearrangement uses TRBV4-2 and TRBJ1-4, with D hard to call. Germline V gives CDR1 LGHNA, CDR2 YNFKEQ. This CDR3 has 15 amino acids. CDR3 in amino acids: CASSQDGQDSEKLFF. CDR3 sequence (DNA): TGCGCCAGCAGCCAAGATGGGCAGGATTCGGAAAAACTGTTTTTT.

This clonotype came up many times. The rearrangement links TRBV7-3 to TRBJ2-1, with 16 bases aligning to TRBD2. The junction had 7 bases not matched to a gene; V was cut back by 5 bases and J by 6 bases. Germline V CDR1 and CDR2: SGHTA, FQGTGA. CDR3 length: 17 residues. CDR3 coding DNA: TGTGCCAGCAGCGAGGGACTAGCGGGGGGGCCTCGCAATGAGCAGTTCTTC. The encoded protein is CASSEGLAGGPRNEQFF. The full variable domain, rest sourced from reference TRBV7-3 and TRBJ2-1, is GAGVSQTPSNKVTEKGKYVELRCDPISGHTALYWYRQSLGQGPEFLIYFQGTGAADDSGLPNDRFFAVRPEGSVSTLKIQRTERGDSAVYLCASSEGLAGGPRNEQFFGPGTRLTVL.

Concerning this clonotype: At one of its ends the junction is not consistent with the germline gene, which may arise from a read error. J is TRBJ1-1 and V is TRBV29-1; D is ambiguous. The CDR3 covers 13 residues. Germline lookup yields CDR1 SQVTM and CDR2 ANQGSEA. CDR3 residues: CSVQTVPNTEAFF. The CDR3 DNA reads as TGCAGCGTCCAGACCGTCCCGAACACTGAAGCTTTTTTT.

This clonotype has just a few counts. Because it lacks the conserved phenylalanine or tryptophan at the end, this CDR3 is likely a read error. This rearrangement joins TRBV7-9 to TRBJ2-5, with 8 bases fitting TRBD2. Trimming at V came to 8 bases and at J to 9 bases, leaving 14 bases not matched to a gene. Germline V gene sequence: CDR1 SEHNR, CDR2 FQNEAQ (reference sequence). The length of the CDR3 is 14 residues. CDR3 nucleotide sequence: TGTGCCAGCGGAATGCGGGGGGCCGGGGAGGCCCAGTACCTC. It encodes CASGMRGAGEAQYL.

In its sample, this clonotype was seen many times. This may be a read error: a much more frequent sequence differs by one nucleotide. The chain recombines TRBV20-1 with TRBJ2-7, with 7 bases fitting TRBD1. V lost 3 bases to trimming and J lost 6 bases; unmatched junction nucleotides: 11. CDR1 and CDR2 (germline): DFQATT, SNEGSKA (reference sequence). The CDR3 is made up of 14 amino acids. The CDR3 nucleotides are TGCAGTGCTAGGGAGACAGGGTTGGCCTCCGAGCAGTACTTC. This gives the protein CSARETGLASEQYF.

V is TRBV19 and J is TRBJ2-7, with 7 bases identical to TRBD2. Per germline, CDR1 LNHDA and CDR2 SQIVND (reference sequence). The CDR3 consists of 14 residues. V lost 4 bases to trimming and J lost 7 bases; unmatched junction nucleotides: 10. CDR3 protein: CASSSGRNNYEQYF. CDR3 DNA sequence: TGTGCCAGTAGTAGCGGGAGAAACAACTATGAGCAGTACTTC.

Ten or more counts support this clonotype. The chain couples TRBV5-1 to TRBJ2-5, with D unclear. CDR3 length: 15 residues. Trimming stripped 4 bases from V and 5 bases from J, with 18 bases between. CDR1 and CDR2 from the germline V gene are SGHRS and YFSETQ. The chain's CDR3 is CASSLAGYFHETQYF. The CDR3, as DNA: TGCGCCAGCAGCCTCGCTGGATACTTCCACGAGACCCAGTACTTC.

This clonotype was recorded at least ten times. The rearrangement links TRBV5-6 to TRBJ2-7, with 7 bases that match TRBD1. After removal of 0 bases from V and 4 bases from J, the junction contained 4 bases not matched to a gene. The CDR3 spans 14 residues. CDR1 is SGHDT and CDR2 is YYEEEE in the germline V gene. In nucleotides, the CDR3 is TGTGCCAGCAGCTTGGGAGGGGGCTGGTACGAGCAGTACTTC. Its translation: CASSLGGGWYEQYF.

The table lists this clonotype with a count of one. A read error may be the cause here, since a much bigger clone is one base away. The chain couples TRBV6-5 to TRBJ2-2; D is tentatively TRBD1 or TRBD2 (7 bases each). The germline CDR1 and CDR2 sequences are MNHEY and SVGAGI. The CDR3 extends over 14 amino acids. CDR3 amino acids: CASRHEGAGGGLFF. In DNA form, the CDR3 reads TGTGCCAGCAGACACGAGGGGGCTGGCGGGGGGCTGTTTTTT.

The J gene is TRBJ2-1, the V gene TRBV20-1; D may be TRBD2 (7 bases). Germline loops: CDR1 DFQATT, CDR2 SNEGSKA (reference sequence). The ends were cut back, 3 bases at V and 6 bases at J, with 21 bases in the middle. The CDR3 length is 16 residues. The CDR3 DNA reads TGCAGTGCTAGTGGTGGGGGTGGGGGGGCCATCAATGAGCAGTTCTTC. The encoded protein is CSASGGGGGAINEQFF.

The rearrangement links TRBV18 to TRBJ1-1; TRBD1 agrees at 7 bases. Germline loops: CDR1 KGHSH, CDR2 LQKENI. The CDR3 covers 13 residues. Losses at the gene ends were 5 bases for V and 3 bases for J; bases not matched to a gene: 3. The CDR3 DNA sequence: TGTGCCAGCTCAAATACAGGGGACACTGAAGCTTTCTTT. It codes for CASSNTGDTEAFF.

This rearrangement joins TRBV5-6 to TRBJ1-6; 7 positions agree with TRBD1. The junction had 0 bases not matched to a gene; V was cut back by 3 bases and J by 9 bases. Per germline, CDR1 SGHDT and CDR2 YYEEEE. This CDR3 has 12 amino acids. This CDR3 is CASSWTGSPLHF. Written as DNA, the CDR3 is TGTGCCAGCAGCTGGACAGGTTCACCCCTCCACTTT.

As regards this clonotype: Lacking the conserved final phenylalanine or tryptophan, this CDR3 likely reflects a read error. The chain couples TRBV9 to TRBJ2-1; TRBD2 is a possible D gene (7 bases). Germline V lookup: CDR1 SGDLS, CDR2 YYNGEE. The CDR3 contains 16 residues. The CDR3 coding sequence is TGTGCCAGCACCGTCGCTCCCGTGGGGGGGCGGAATGCGCAGTTCTCC. Translating gives CASTVAPVGGRNAQFS.

The chain couples TRBV7-8 to TRBJ1-1, with D possibly being TRBD1 (5 bases). The CDR3 has 15 residues. V shed 5 bases and J shed 5 bases, with 18 bases lying between them. The germline V gene encodes CDR1 SGHVS and CDR2 FQNEAQ. CDR3 DNA: TGTGCCAGCAGCGATACCCGAGGGGTTAGTACTGAAGCTTTCTTT. It yields the protein CASSDTRGVSTEAFF.

This chain joins TRBV10-1 and TRBJ2-1; 8 positions agree with TRBD2. The V and J ends lost 5 bases and 6 bases, in that order; junction bases with no gene match: 12. Germline CDR1 WNHNN, CDR2 SYGVQD (reference sequence). This CDR3 is built from 16 residues. The CDR3 DNA reads TGCGCCAGCAGTACAGCGGGGGATGAAGGATGCAATGAGCAGTTCTTC. It encodes CASSTAGDEGCNEQFF.

Of note for this clonotype: One junction end disagrees with the germline gene, perhaps due to a read error. The rearrangement uses TRBV6-1 and TRBJ2-1; possibly TRBD1 for D (6 bases). Germline-derived CDR1 and CDR2 are MNHNS and SASEGT. This CDR3 spans 13 amino acids. The CDR3 loop is CASSHRPGDEQLF. CDR3 DNA: TGTGCCAGCAGTCACCGTCCAGGGGATGAGCAGCTCTTC.

This clonotype was recorded many times. The gene calls are TRBV27 and TRBJ2-5; weak D call: TRBD2 (5 bases). CDR3 length: 15 amino acids. CDR1 and CDR2 from the germline V gene are MNHEY and SMNVEV (reference sequence). V lost 1 base, J lost 5 bases, and 14 bases lay in between. The CDR3 DNA follows: TGTGCCAGCAGTTTATATGTCGAGGGTCTGGAGACCCAGTACTTC. It specifies CASSLYVEGLETQYF.

With regard to this clonotype: Given the absence of the conserved phenylalanine or tryptophan at the CDR3 end, a read error is likely. V gene TRBV6-5 combines with J gene TRBJ2-1, with 8 bases identical to TRBD2. CDR1 MNHEY and CDR2 SVGAGI come from the germline V gene. This CDR3 contains 15 residues. V gave up 5 bases and J gave up 3 bases; unmatched junction bases: 6. CDR3 protein: CASSNGGGGYNEQFL. CDR3 bases: TGTGCCAGCAGTAACGGGGGGGGAGGCTACAATGAGCAGTTCCTC.

The V call is TRBV28, the J call TRBJ2-6; perhaps TRBD1 as D (5 bases). V was shortened by 8 bases and J by 1 base, with 12 bases between the two germline ends. The germline gives CDR1 MDHEN, CDR2 SYDVKM. The CDR3 extends over 15 amino acids. The CDR3 protein is CASLATGSGANVLTF. The CDR3 DNA follows: TGTGCCAGCTTGGCAACAGGTTCTGGGGCCAACGTCCTGACTTTC.

This clonotype was seen repeatedly, ten times or more. The chain joins TRBV7-8 to TRBJ2-1; D ambiguous. CDR3 length: 13 amino acids. Trimming pared 5 bases from V and 9 bases from J, leaving 14 bases between. Germline assignment: CDR1 SGHVS and CDR2 FQNEAQ. CDR3 amino acids: CASSPHWLGEQFF. CDR3 coding DNA: TGTGCCAGCAGCCCCCATTGGTTGGGTGAGCAGTTCTTC.